These 27 T cell receptor beta chains originate from one sample sequenced in a study of OX40 agonist ivuxolimab in advanced cancers. TCRdb's copy holds only in-frame clones and misses some; the assay was immunoSEQ multiplex PCR. The table has around 70,000 clones, less than 85% seen once. The material was CD4+ or CD8+ T cells sorted from blood, obtained in a trial of the OX40 agonist ivuxolimab. These receptors all stem from an adult with an advanced solid tumor such as melanoma, head and neck, liver or kidney cancer.

This clone came up a few times. The V gene is TRBV23-1, the J gene TRBJ1-2; D uncertain. TRBV23-1 is sorted into the ORF group, with uncertain function. Trimming cost V 4 bases and J 6 bases, with 18 bases left between them. CDR3 length equals 15 residues. This chain's CDR3 is CASSPQSRGGDGYTF. In nucleotides, the CDR3 is TGCGCCAGCAGTCCTCAATCCCGTGGCGGGGATGGCTACACCTTC.

This rearrangement joins TRBV5-1 to TRBJ2-6; D is uncertain. This CDR3 has 15 residues. The V end was cut by 3 bases, the J end by 0 bases, with 7 bases between. Per germline, CDR1 SGHRS and CDR2 YFSETQ. In DNA, the CDR3 is TGCGCCAGCAGCTCCACAACCTCTGGGGCCAACGTCCTGACTTTC. Translating it yields CASSSTTSGANVLTF.

V gene TRBV5-1 combines with J gene TRBJ2-2, with 10 bases matching TRBD2. There are 15 residues in the CDR3. The trim removed 4 bases at V and 6 bases at J, leaving 6 bases unmatched. The germline CDR1 and CDR2 sequences are SGHRS and YFSETQ. In DNA form, the CDR3 reads TGCGCCAGCAGCCAGCTAGCGGGAGAAGCCGGGGAGCTGTTTTTT. It yields the protein CASSQLAGEAGELFF.

The rearrangement links TRBV11-2 to TRBJ1-1; no reliable D call. The CDR3 has 15 amino acids. The germline V and J ends were trimmed by 1 base and 5 bases, with 14 bases remaining between them. Germline V lookup: CDR1 SGHAT, CDR2 FQNNGV. The CDR3 is CASSLGQMSGTEAFF. The CDR3 DNA reads TGTGCCAGCAGCTTAGGTCAGATGAGTGGGACTGAAGCTTTCTTT.

V and J are TRBV7-6 and TRBJ1-2; D is unclear. From germline, CDR1 is SGHVS and CDR2 FNYEAQ. CDR3 length: 13 amino acids. V shed 1 base and J shed 7 bases, with 10 bases lying between them. CDR3 DNA sequence: TGTGCCAGCAGCTTAGGTTCCGGGCTTGGCTACACCTTC. Protein: CASSLGSGLGYTF.

This rearrangement joins TRBV28 to TRBJ1-5, with D uncertain. The CDR3 spans 15 residues. From germline, CDR1 is MDHEN and CDR2 SYDVKM. Trimming took off 5 bases at V and 0 bases at J, with 11 bases between the two ends. The CDR3 DNA reads as TGTGCCAGCAGTCTCCCTCGCCATAGCAATCAGCCCCAGCATTTT. Translation: CASSLPRHSNQPQHF.

The chain is built from TRBV9 and TRBJ1-2; a weak D match, TRBD1 (6 bases). Per the germline V gene, CDR1 is SGDLS and CDR2 is YYNGEE. This CDR3 has 14 amino acids. V shed 5 bases and J shed 4 bases, with 15 bases lying between them. The CDR3 loop is CASSLRGLAYGYTF. The CDR3 DNA is TGTGCCAGCAGTCTCAGGGGATTAGCCTATGGCTACACCTTC.

This chain links TRBV14 with TRBJ2-3; D may be TRBD2 (6 bases). Trimming cost V 6 bases and J 0 bases, with 13 bases left between them. Germline V gene lookup returns CDR1 SGHDN and CDR2 FVKESK. This CDR3 comprises 15 residues. DNA of the CDR3: TGTGCCAGCAGAGTTAGCGGACTTAGCACAGATACGCAGTATTTT. Amino acid sequence: CASRVSGLSTDTQYF. Drawing the rest from reference TRBV14 and TRBJ2-3, the complete variable domain is EAGVTQFPSHSVIEKGQTVTLRCDPISGHDNLYWYRRVMGKEIKFLLHFVKESKQDESGMPNNRFLAERTGGTYSTLKVQPAELEDSGVYFCASRVSGLSTDTQYFGPGTRLTVL.

The chain carries TRBV6-4 and TRBJ2-1, with 9 bases fitting TRBD2. The CDR3 loop spans 15 amino acids. With 3 bases clipped from V and 9 bases from J, the junction kept 9 bases outside the gene matches. In germline, CDR1 is MRHNA, CDR2 SNTAGT. CDR3 amino acids: CASSESSSGKVEQFF. CDR3 in DNA: TGTGCCAGCAGTGAGAGCTCTAGCGGGAAGGTTGAGCAGTTCTTC.

The V and J genes are TRBV9 and TRBJ1-2; 8 bases agree with TRBD1. Losses at the gene ends were 0 bases for V and 6 bases for J; bases not matched to a gene: 4. From germline, CDR1 is SGDLS and CDR2 YYNGEE. CDR3 length: 14 amino acids. The CDR3, as DNA: TGTGCCAGCAGCGTAGCAGGGGGCGAGAATGGCTACACCTTC. Residues: CASSVAGGENGYTF.

CDR3 region: CASSRVRIAGNNQPQHF. CDR3 DNA sequence: TGTGCCAGCTCACGGGTTAGGATCGCGGGGAACAATCAGCCCCAGCATTTT. V and J are TRBV18 and TRBJ1-5, with D uncertain. Trimming took 4 bases from V and 3 from J, leaving 19 bases between them. There are 17 residues in the CDR3. The germline gives CDR1 KGHSH, CDR2 LQKENI.

The chain's CDR3 is CASSLGPPGPEAFF. The CDR3 DNA reads TGTGCCAGCAGCTTAGGACCCCCCGGCCCTGAAGCTTTCTTT. The chain recombines TRBV7-2 with TRBJ1-1, with no clear D. Germline V gene lookup returns CDR1 SGHTA and CDR2 FQGNSA. The CDR3 totals 14 residues. Trimming cost V 1 base and J 6 bases, with 12 bases left between them. Based on the CDR3 plus reference TRBV7-2 and TRBJ1-1, the full variable domain is GAGVSQSPSNKVTEKGKDVELRCDPISGHTALYWYRQSLGQGLEFLIYFQGNSAPDKSGLPSDRFSAERTGGSVSTLTIQRTQQEDSAVYLCASSLGPPGPEAFFGQGTRLTVV.

The V and J genes are TRBV27 and TRBJ1-5, with D maybe TRBD1 (6 bases). The CDR3 is 15 amino acids. Trimming removed 4 bases at V and 6 bases at J, with 16 bases between. Germline CDR1 reads MNHEY; CDR2 reads SMNVEV (reference sequence). CDR3 residues: CASSSRRGGGQPQHF. Written as DNA, the CDR3 is TGTGCCAGCAGTTCTCGACGAGGGGGGGGTCAGCCCCAGCATTTT.

The genes are TRBV18 and TRBJ1-2, with a possible D match to TRBD1 (5 bases). Per germline, CDR1 KGHSH and CDR2 LQKENI. CDR3 size: 12 residues. The V and J ends lost 9 bases and 7 bases respectively, with 15 bases between them. The CDR3 bases are TGTGCCAGTCCAAGGGACGGAAGTGGCTACACCTTC. This sequence encodes CASPRDGSGYTF.

The chain links TRBV5-8 to TRBJ1-4; D unclear. Trimming pared 1 base from V and 7 bases from J, leaving 5 bases between. Germline assignment: CDR1 SGHTS and CDR2 YDEGEE. The CDR3 has 12 amino acids. CDR3 region: CASSLWAEKLFF. CDR3 in DNA: TGTGCCAGCAGCTTGTGGGCTGAAAAACTGTTTTTT. Full variable domain (remainder filled in from reference TRBV5-8 and TRBJ1-4): EAGVTQSPTHLIKTRGQQATLRCSPISGHTSVYWYQQALGLGLQFLLWYDEGEERNRGNFPPRFSGRQFPNYSSELNVNALELEDSALYLCASSLWAEKLFFGSGTQLSVL.

The chain is built from TRBV19 and TRBJ2-1; D gene uncertain. V was clipped by 7 bases and J by 10 bases, with 11 bases between them. The CDR3 totals 11 residues. Germline V gene data show CDR1 as LNHDA and CDR2 as SQIVND (reference sequence). The CDR3 DNA follows: TGTGCCAGTAAAAGGGTCGGGGAGCAGTTCTTC. Residues: CASKRVGEQFF.

Here the CDR3 reads CASSLIGHSTDTQYF. CDR3 nucleotide sequence: TGTGCCAGCAGCCTTATTGGACATAGCACAGATACGCAGTATTTT. This chain uses TRBV7-3 with TRBJ2-3, with a tentative D call TRBD1 (5 bases). The CDR3 covers 15 residues. Trimming took off 5 bases at V and 0 bases at J, with 12 bases between the two ends. Germline V gene lookup returns CDR1 SGHTA and CDR2 FQGTGA.

This clone was seen just once. The rearrangement joins TRBV14 to TRBJ2-7; no definite D call. Germline lookup yields CDR1 SGHDN and CDR2 FVKESK. The length of the CDR3 is 12 residues. V was shortened by 2 bases and J by 9 bases, with 11 bases between the two germline ends. The CDR3 sequence: CASSQRDTGQYF. In DNA, the CDR3 is TGTGCCAGCAGCCAAAGGGATACGGGGCAGTACTTC.

This chain joins TRBV18 and TRBJ2-3; possibly TRBD1 for D (6 bases). CDR1 is KGHSH, CDR2 LQKENI, per germline. This CDR3 has 13 amino acids. V was clipped by 6 bases and J by 11 bases, with 18 bases between them. CDR3 in DNA: TGTGCCAGCTCCCCCGAATTTGTAGGGGGGCAGTATTTT. Its protein is CASSPEFVGGQYF. The entire variable domain, with the rest obtained from reference TRBV18 and TRBJ2-3, is as follows: NAGVMQNPRHLVRRRGQEARLRCSPMKGHSHVYWYRQLPEEGLKFMVYLQKENIIDESGMPKERFSAEFPKEGPSILRIQQVVRGDSAAYFCASSPEFVGGQYFGPGTRLTVL.

V gene TRBV5-8 combines with J gene TRBJ2-6, with D uncertain. The germline V gene encodes CDR1 SGHTS and CDR2 YDEGEE. The CDR3 has 15 amino acids. V was clipped by 1 base and J by 4 bases, with 9 bases between them. The CDR3 loop reads CASSLPNPGANVLTF. Written as DNA, the CDR3 is TGTGCCAGCAGCTTGCCCAATCCCGGGGCCAACGTCCTGACTTTC.

The chain joins TRBV10-1 to TRBJ2-3, with TRBD2 matching over 14 bases. Germline V gene lookup returns CDR1 WNHNN and CDR2 SYGVQD (reference sequence). This CDR3 contains 17 residues. After removal of 2 bases from V and 4 bases from J, the junction contained 5 bases not matched to a gene. The CDR3 region has the DNA TGCGCCAGCAGTGAGGGGGGACTAGCGGGAGCAGCAGATACGCAGTATTTT. Its protein product is CASSEGGLAGAADTQYF.

The rearrangement links TRBV18 to TRBJ1-5; D gene ambiguous. The length of the CDR3 is 16 residues. V was clipped by 2 bases and J by 3 bases, with 14 bases between them. Germline V gives CDR1 KGHSH, CDR2 LQKENI. The DNA for the CDR3 is TGTGCCAGCTCACCAGGGTCAAGTCCCTTCAATCAGCCCCAGCATTTT. It encodes CASSPGSSPFNQPQHF. Together with reference TRBV18 and TRBJ1-5, the CDR3 gives the full variable domain: NAGVMQNPRHLVRRRGQEARLRCSPMKGHSHVYWYRQLPEEGLKFMVYLQKENIIDESGMPKERFSAEFPKEGPSILRIQQVVRGDSAAYFCASSPGSSPFNQPQHFGDGTRLSIL.

The genes are TRBV11-2 and TRBJ2-7; TRBD1 is a possible D gene (5 bases). The CDR3 has 15 residues. CDR1 is SGHAT and CDR2 is FQNNGV in the germline V gene. V lost 6 bases, J lost 5 bases, and 20 bases lay in between. The CDR3 DNA follows: TGTGCCAGCAGGCAGATGAAGGGGTTTTCCCACGAGCAGTACTTC. Protein: CASRQMKGFSHEQYF.

The gene calls are TRBV9 and TRBJ1-1; D not certain. Germline V CDR1 and CDR2: SGDLS, YYNGEE. There are 13 residues in the CDR3. V was pared by 0 bases and J by 4 bases, with 7 bases between. The CDR3 DNA follows: TGTGCCAGCAGCGTAGGTGTTGGCACTGAAGCTTTCTTT. Translation: CASSVGVGTEAFF. Looking up the rest from reference TRBV9 and TRBJ1-1 gives the full variable domain: DSGVTQTPKHLITATGQRVTLRCSPRSGDLSVYWYQQSLDQGLQFLIQYYNGEERAKGNILERFSAQQFPDLHSELNLSSLELGDSALYFCASSVGVGTEAFFGQGTRLTVV.

The chain joins TRBV6-5 to TRBJ1-5, with D hard to call. Trimming stripped 6 bases from V and 2 bases from J, with 5 bases between. The CDR3 is 12 residues long. CDR1 is MNHEY, CDR2 SVGAGI, per germline. CDR3: CASRNGNQPQHF. The CDR3 nucleotides read TGTGCCAGCAGAAACGGCAATCAGCCCCAGCATTTT.

This clone showed up just a few times. This rearrangement joins TRBV14 to TRBJ1-2; D is uncertain. Between the trimmed V and J ends, which lost 0 bases and 5 bases, there was a span of 13 bases. This CDR3 contains 15 residues. Per the germline V gene, CDR1 is SGHDN and CDR2 is FVKESK. The CDR3 DNA sequence: TGTGCCAGCAGCCAAGAAGGCAGGAGCTTATATGGCTACACCTTC. It specifies CASSQEGRSLYGYTF.

Regarding this clone: Other DNA sequences in the same sample also yield this CDR3. The genes are TRBV5-1 and TRBJ1-1, with 8 bases lining up with TRBD1. The length of the CDR3 is 15 residues. Germline V gives CDR1 SGHRS, CDR2 YFSETQ. V shed 2 bases, J shed 1 base, and the junction held 4 bases outside the gene matches. The CDR3 sequence is CASSLTGTGNTEAFF. In DNA form, the CDR3 reads TGCGCCAGCAGCTTAACCGGGACAGGGAACACTGAAGCTTTCTTT.